This is a list of T cell receptor beta chains from one sample in a study of T cell responses to AZD1222 COVID-19 vaccine. Clones were read by immunoSEQ multiplex PCR, and TCRdb kept only the in-frame ones, dropping some. The sample includes fewer than 130,000 clones, about 95% of them seen just once. Source: peripheral blood, taken 28 days after the second AZD1222 dose. All receptors come from an adult who received the AZD1222 COVID-19 vaccine. Both conserved end residues are part of each CDR3. Each record gives: J gene, V gene, D gene, clone size, CDR3 protein, CDR3 DNA. A D gene is named only where the DNA matches it firmly. Part of the rows lack a size; the others show once, few, many or a class for expanded clones.

TRBJ2-6 TRBV5-4 TRBD2 NA CASTPGGSGANVLTF TGTGCCAGCACCCCGGGGGGCTCTGGGGCCAACGTCCTGACTTTC
TRBJ1-4 TRBV7-6 NA NA CASSLVLRGRANEKLFF TGTGCCAGCAGCTTAGTACTCAGGGGAAGGGCTAATGAAAAACTGTTTTTT
TRBJ2-3 TRBV6-1 NA NA CASTLGDTQYF TGTGCCAGCACCTTAGGAGATACGCAGTATTTT
TRBJ1-5 TRBV16 NA NA CASSPGQPNQPQHF TGTGCCAGCAGCCCCGGACAGCCTAATCAGCCCCAGCATTTT
TRBJ2-7 TRBV9 NA NA CASSTGTSHDYNPYEQYF TGTGCCAGCAGCACCGGGACTTCTCACGACTACAACCCCTACGAGCAGTACTTC
TRBJ1-2 TRBV4-1 NA NA CASSQDGDLGHTF TGCGCCAGCAGCCAAGACGGGGACTTGGGGCACACCTTC
TRBJ1-6 TRBV7-2 NA NA CASSPWTERSSYNSPLHF TGTGCCAGCAGCCCGTGGACGGAGCGAAGCTCCTATAATTCACCCCTCCACTTT
TRBJ1-1 TRBV2 NA once CASSEEGSLNTEAFF TGTGCCAGCAGTGAGGAGGGTAGTCTGAACACTGAAGCTTTCTTT
TRBJ1-3 TRBV14 NA NA CASSGSSGSVGNTIYF TGTGCCAGCAGCGGGTCTTCGGGATCGGTAGGAAACACCATATATTTT
TRBJ2-7 TRBV30 NA few CAWSVSASGYTEQYF TGTGCCTGGAGTGTATCGGCCAGCGGGTACACCGAGCAGTACTTC
TRBJ2-7 TRBV27 NA NA CASSLRAGPYEQYF TGTGCCAGCAGTTTGAGGGCAGGTCCGTACGAGCAGTACTTC
TRBJ2-7 TRBV2 NA NA CATLDSFSYEQYF TGTGCCACCTTGGACTCTTTCTCCTACGAGCAGTACTTC
TRBJ2-3 TRBV2 TRBD1 NA CARGQTGYTDTQYF TGTGCCAGGGGGCAGACAGGGTACACAGATACGCAGTATTTT
TRBJ2-2 TRBV30 NA NA CAWARGPNTGELFF TGTGCCTGGGCGCGGGGCCCGAACACCGGGGAGCTGTTTTTT
TRBJ1-2 TRBV5-4 TRBD1 NA CASSPTKPGTGGPLWYGYTF TGTGCCAGCAGCCCTACTAAGCCCGGGACAGGGGGCCCCCTTTGGTATGGCTACACCTTC
TRBJ1-3 TRBV6-6 NA NA CASSYGGFGNTIYF TGTGCCAGCAGTTACGGCGGGTTCGGAAACACCATATATTTT
TRBJ2-3 TRBV5-6 NA once CASSLDVGTDTQYF TGTGCCAGCAGCTTGGATGTGGGGACAGATACGCAGTATTTT
TRBJ1-1 TRBV10-3 NA NA CAISARRSGSRDTEAFF TGTGCCATCAGTGCACGGAGGTCCGGCTCGAGGGACACTGAAGCTTTCTTT